The entry below describes one T cell receptor (beta chain). Its antigen specificity is not known. It has no much larger one-base neighbor in the sample; base qualities were not kept. The method behind the library was 5' RACE. The sequencing machine was an Illumina HiSeq 2500. A second roughly 6 to 12 cycle PCR used a sample-barcoded 5' primer and a J-beta primer mix. Each TCR beta cDNA molecule received a unique molecular identifier from a template-switch 5' adaptor carrying 12 random nucleotides. Each sample yielded at least 3 million CDR3-containing paired-end reads. The Mint cDNA synthesis kit, primed by a TRBC-specific oligonucleotide, was used to synthesize first-strand cDNA from all RNA. After uracil-DNA glycosylase treatment, a first 18-cycle PCR used universal primers M1SS and BC2_uni_R on all cDNA. In the original analysis: Normalization of each sample was performed by random selection of 1 million high-quality reads, each carrying a distinct molecular identifier. Instead of being binned into consensus sequences, reads that shared molecular identifiers were thrown out. MiTCR, set to a Q25 quality threshold and the strictest error-elimination algorithm, was used for CDR3 identification, clonotype clustering and error correction. A nonparametric unseen species model with Euler transformation was used to estimate a lower bound on total TCR beta diversity. TCRdb ran its own pipeline on the public reads, namely fastp trimming at Q25 and MiXCR clone calling, and kept in-frame beta chains. Rows with one shared CDR3 protein collapse into an entry with the most common genes and DNA. TCRdb assigned the V and J calls; the authors' analysis was not used. This sample gives 600,000 or so distinct CDR3 sequences in total; less than 60% of them show up just once. Clones ranked in the top ten supply around 25% of the sample.

The sample originates from a study of blood T cells in healthy people across ages (dated by TCRdb to between 2014 and 2017). Looking at the study overall: In model experiments, template switching captured about one uniquely barcoded TCR beta cDNA molecule for every two T cells. The study measured age-related changes in TCR beta repertoire diversity using deep sequencing normalized with unique cDNA molecular identifiers. Donors of different ages were randomly distributed across sequencing lanes to avoid experimental bias. For two donors (one aged 18 to 30 and one aged 80 or older), the study analyzed two additional independent replicas of 1 million unique cDNA reads from the same blood draw. Donors were grouped into four age groups: young (average roughly 17 years), middle-aged (around 39), aged (around 62) and long-lived (just over 80).

Paper-wide results and their limitations: Since profiling was done on bulk unsorted PBMCs, naive and antigen-experienced compartments could not be conclusively compared. Estimates of total diversity based on one million sequenced T cells were considered lower bounds and underestimates. Because donor CMV infection status was unknown, age-related changes in expanded clonotypes were potentially confounded. Observed TCR beta diversity per million T cells fell roughly linearly with age, and a significant reduction was already apparent by age roughly 40. Compared with the aged group, the long-lived group had more naive CD4+ T cells, fewer expanded clones and increased TCR diversity, suggesting age selection. There was a strong correlation between observed TCR beta diversity and the percentage of naive T cells measured by flow cytometry.

Trimming leaves V shorter by 2 bases and J shorter by 1 base, with the junction holding 9 bases beyond the gene matches. The cysteine opens and the phenylalanine closes a CDR3 of 19 amino acids. Only CDR3 DNA remains: 57 bases, in frame from the first base. Via the germline V gene, CDR1 is MNHEY and CDR2 SVGEGT. The 39 donors, aged 6 to 90 years, were systemically healthy Caucasian individuals from Russia. Approximately 9.3 milliliters of peripheral blood were collected from each donor into EDTA-treated Vacutainer tubes. Ficoll-Paque density-gradient centrifugation was used to isolate PBMCs, with at least 7 million obtained per sample. Trizol reagent was used to extract total RNA from the PBMCs, yielding at least 6 micrograms per sample. Naive CD45RAhigh/CD27high T cell percentages were measured by flow cytometry on a PBMC aliquot from every donor.

The chain is assembled from TRBV6-2 or TRBV6-3 and TRBJ2-6; the central 9 bases match TRBD2. The material sequenced was blood. This TCR was recovered from an elderly man in good health. The sequenced DNA is TGTGCCAGCAGTTACGCACTAGCGGGCGTCGTGTCTGGGGCCAACGTCCTGACTTTC. Its translation is CASSYALAGVVSGANVLTF.